The TCR beta chain under discussion was sequenced for a study of T cells in Graves' hyperthyroidism and ophthalmopathy. TCR beta CDR3 regions were amplified from RNA. HTBI primers drove first-round RT-PCR of the TCR CDR3. TCRdb reprocessed the multiplex PCR reads with MiXCR, giving one entry per CDR3 protein. This sample carries 250,000 to 400,000 distinct CDR3 sequences, 12% to 15% of them seen once, and the ten largest clones take 34%. This CDR3 contains 15 residues. V was cut by 0 bases and J by 4 bases, with 10 bases left in between. Germline CDR1 reads SGHTA; CDR2 reads FQGNSA. This clonotype was seen many times.

The sample taken for sequencing was blood. The origin of this receptor is a woman aged 40 to 50 with Graves' ophthalmopathy. The chain carries TRBV7-2 and TRBJ2-1; D not certain. The CDR3 sequence is CASSLARSGYNEQFF. DNA of the CDR3: TGTGCCAGCAGCTTAGCTCGCTCTGGGTACAATGAGCAGTTCTTC.